A single sample is the source of the 13 T cell receptor beta chains below, sequenced in a study of OX40 agonist ivuxolimab in advanced cancers. Method: immunoSEQ multiplex PCR; TCRdb's copy keeps in-frame clones and lacks some. The sample comprises some 50,000 clones, about 81% of which are singletons, and 0.6% to 0.8% rests with the top ten. Sequenced here: CD4+ or CD8+ T cells sorted from blood, sampled in a trial of the OX40 agonist ivuxolimab. The receptors here all came from an adult with an advanced solid tumor such as melanoma, head and neck, liver or kidney cancer.

CDR3 sequence: CASSLATGIEYNSPLHF. For the CDR3, the DNA is TGCGCCAGCAGCTTGGCAACAGGGATCGAGTATAATTCACCCCTCCACTTT. The chain links TRBV5-1 to TRBJ1-6; TRBD1 might be the D (6 bases). The CDR3 contains 17 residues. The germline V gene encodes CDR1 SGHRS and CDR2 YFSETQ. The ends were cut back, 0 bases at V and 4 bases at J, with 14 bases in the middle.

This chain uses TRBV19 with TRBJ2-7; TRBD2 is a possible D gene (6 bases). Germline values: CDR1 LNHDA, CDR2 SQIVND (reference sequence). The ends were cut back, 5 bases at V and 6 bases at J, with 17 bases in the middle. CDR3 length equals 14 residues. DNA for the CDR3: TGTGCCAGTAGTTCGAGATCGGGACTTAGCGAGCAGTACTTC. This gives the protein CASSSRSGLSEQYF.

A note on this clone: The sample contains more than one DNA sequence encoding this CDR3. V is TRBV6-4 and J is TRBJ1-1; TRBD1 agrees at 9 bases. Losses at the gene ends were 5 bases for V and 1 base for J; bases not matched to a gene: 2. The CDR3 is 14 amino acids. Germline V gene lookup returns CDR1 MRHNA and CDR2 SNTAGT. The CDR3 region is CASSPQGANTEAFF. DNA for the CDR3: TGTGCCAGCAGTCCACAGGGGGCGAACACTGAAGCTTTCTTT.

A few counts support this clone. The rearrangement joins TRBV29-1 to TRBJ1-1; a weak D match, TRBD1 (5 bases). The CDR3 is 11 residues long. V lost 6 bases and J 10 bases, leaving 15 bases between the germline ends. Looked up from germline, CDR1 is SQVTM and CDR2 is ANQGSEA. This chain's CDR3 is CSVGREGRAFF. CDR3 DNA sequence: TGCAGCGTGGGACGGGAGGGCCGAGCTTTCTTT.

This sequence joins TRBV11-2 and TRBJ2-1; possible D gene TRBD1, 5 bases. This CDR3 comprises 11 residues. V was clipped by 6 bases and J by 8 bases, with 8 bases between them. The germline CDR1 and CDR2 sequences are SGHAT and FQNNGV. For the CDR3, the DNA is TGTGCCAGCAGGGTGACAGATGAGCAGTTCTTC. As protein: CASRVTDEQFF. The variable domain in full, with the rest retrieved from reference TRBV11-2 and TRBJ2-1, is EAGVAQSPRYKIIEKRQSVAFWCNPISGHATLYWYQQILGQGPKLLIQFQNNGVVDDSQLPKDRFSAERLKGVDSTLKIQPAKLEDSAVYLCASRVTDEQFFGPGTRLTVL.

The chain joins TRBV6-1 to TRBJ1-5, with 7 bases fitting TRBD1. This CDR3 has 17 amino acids. V shed 1 base and J 3 bases; nucleotides not matched to a gene: 9. The germline V gene encodes CDR1 MNHNS and CDR2 SASEGT. CDR3 amino acids: CASSEGMTGWTNQPQHF. The CDR3, as DNA: TGTGCCAGCAGTGAAGGTATGACAGGGTGGACCAATCAGCCCCAGCATTTT.

A note on this clone: Other nucleotide sequences in the sample specify the same CDR3. The rearrangement uses TRBV27 and TRBJ2-7, with D unresolved. The ends were cut back, 0 bases at V and 7 bases at J, with 16 bases in the middle. The germline gives CDR1 MNHEY, CDR2 SMNVEV (reference sequence). The CDR3 consists of 15 residues. In DNA form, the CDR3 reads TGTGCCAGCAGTTTATCTGACTCCCTTTTGGGTGAGCAGTACTTC. Its translation: CASSLSDSLLGEQYF.

CDR3 DNA: TGTGCCAGCAGCCGAACAGGGGGCAATCAGCCCCAGCATTTT. As protein: CASSRTGGNQPQHF. The chain is built from TRBV27 and TRBJ1-5; 7 bases fit TRBD1. J gave up 2 bases and V 6 bases, and 4 bases lay outside the gene matches. The CDR3 covers 14 residues. The germline gives CDR1 MNHEY, CDR2 SMNVEV (reference sequence).

V gene TRBV27 combines with J gene TRBJ2-5; D possibly corresponds to TRBD1 (6 bases). Germline V gene lookup returns CDR1 MNHEY and CDR2 SMNVEV (reference sequence). This CDR3 is built from 14 residues. The germline V and J ends were trimmed by 1 base and 5 bases, with 11 bases remaining between them. CDR3: CASSLFRGPETQYF. CDR3 DNA sequence: TGTGCCAGCAGTTTATTCAGGGGACCGGAGACCCAGTACTTC.

This rearrangement joins TRBV19 to TRBJ2-5; 7 bases align to TRBD2. CDR3 size: 16 residues. CDR1 is LNHDA and CDR2 is SQIVND in the germline V gene (reference sequence). V shed 3 bases and J 4 bases; nucleotides not matched to a gene: 11. The DNA for the CDR3 is TGTGCCAGTAGTATTTCCCGCGGGGGTCGCGGAGAGACCCAGTACTTC. This translates into CASSISRGGRGETQYF.

Concerning this clone: Other nucleotide sequences in the sample specify the same CDR3. V is TRBV2 and J is TRBJ2-5; D gene ambiguous. The germline gives CDR1 SNHLY, CDR2 FYNNEI. This CDR3 is 13 amino acids long. The germline V and J ends were trimmed by 4 bases and 5 bases, with 11 bases remaining between them. The CDR3, as DNA: TGTGCCAGCAGTGTTGACCTCCGGGAGACCCAGTACTTC. Protein sequence: CASSVDLRETQYF.

This clone was observed a single time. The J gene is TRBJ2-7, the V gene TRBV2; no firm D call. Between the trimmed V and J ends, which lost 3 bases and 0 bases, there was a span of 12 bases. This CDR3 comprises 15 residues. Germline CDR1 and CDR2: SNHLY and FYNNEI. CDR3 sequence: CASSDWPAGSYEQYF. The DNA of the CDR3 is TGTGCCAGCAGTGATTGGCCAGCTGGCTCCTACGAGCAGTACTTC.

The V and J genes are TRBV5-8 and TRBJ1-5, with D possibly matching TRBD1 (5 bases). V was trimmed by 4 bases and J by 2 bases, leaving 13 bases between them. Germline V lookup: CDR1 SGHTS, CDR2 YDEGEE. The CDR3 sequence is 15 residues long. CDR3 DNA sequence: TGTGCCAGCAGCCCAGGGTTTGTCGGCAATCAGCCCCAGCATTTT. This sequence encodes CASSPGFVGNQPQHF.